This TCR beta chain originates from a study of T cells in Graves' hyperthyroidism and ophthalmopathy. Study-wide findings and caveats: A model of 13 V-J pairs discriminated ophthalmopathy from stable hyperthyroidism.

Amplification of TCR beta CDR3 regions was performed using RNA transcripts as template. With the HTBI primer set, the TCR CDR3 went through a first round of RT-PCR. TCRdb reprocessed the multiplex PCR reads via MiXCR and lists one record per CDR3 protein. The table shows about 840,000 distinct CDR3 sequences, with around 39% occurring only once. The CDR3 is 13 residues long. The ends lost 4 bases at V and 8 bases at J; junction bases unmatched: 6. This clonotype showed up just a few times. Its cognate antigen is unknown. Sequenced material: blood. The chain employs TRBV12-3 or TRBV12-4 and TRBJ1-1; the match to TRBD1 covers 8 bases. This receptor was identified in a man between 18 and 29 years old with Graves' hyperthyroidism. The CDR3 sequence: CASSSFGDREAFF. As DNA, the CDR3 is TGTGCCAGCAGTTCCTTTGGGGACAGGGAAGCTTTCTTT.